One sample yielded the 8 T cell receptor beta chains listed below, sequenced in a study of identical twins. MiXCR, applied by TCRdb to the 5' RACE reads, yields one record per CDR3 protein. Counted here are under 900,000 distinct CDR3 sequences, about 20% occurring once; the ten biggest clones make up around 13%. These same data were also listed under a study on T cells expressing NK-cell markers.

The specimen was PBMCs. These receptors all come from a woman aged 18-29 years in good health.

The rearrangement joins TRBV5-1 to TRBJ2-1; TRBD2 matches at 13 bases. Germline CDR1 SGHRS, CDR2 YFSETQ. CDR3 length: 18 amino acids. Trimming took 4 bases from V and 4 from J; bases not matched to a gene: 11. The CDR3 DNA reads TGCGCCAGCAGCCTCTCCCGGACTAGCGGGGGCTCTTACAATGAGCAGTTCTTC. Protein product: CASSLSRTSGGSYNEQFF.

This clonotype has only a few counts. The CDR3 DNA is TGCAGTGCTAGAGATTCCCTCGGCTACGAGCAGTACTTC. It specifies CSARDSLGYEQYF. The J gene is TRBJ2-7, the V gene TRBV20-1; D gene uncertain. V gave up 0 bases and J gave up 3 bases, with 9 bases separating them. Germline V lookup: CDR1 DFQATT, CDR2 SNEGSKA (reference sequence). This CDR3 contains 13 residues.

V gene TRBV20-1 combines with J gene TRBJ2-3, with D possibly being TRBD2 (5 bases). CDR3 size: 12 residues. The V end lost 6 bases, the J end lost 1 base, and 8 bases lay between the germline ends. Per germline, CDR1 DFQATT and CDR2 SNEGSKA (reference sequence). The CDR3, as DNA: TGCAGTGCGGCGAGGGGCACAGATACGCAGTATTTT. This sequence encodes CSAARGTDTQYF.

This clonotype was seen only a few times. J is TRBJ2-1 and V is TRBV4-2; D remains ambiguous. V was cut by 1 base and J by 5 bases, with 12 bases left in between. This CDR3 is 15 amino acids long. Germline CDR1 and CDR2: LGHNA and YNFKEQ. DNA of the CDR3: TGTGCCAGCAGCCAAGCTGAGACTCTTCACAATGAGCAGTTCTTC. It encodes CASSQAETLHNEQFF.

This clonotype has at least ten counts. The rearrangement links TRBV7-3 to TRBJ2-2, with D perhaps assigned TRBD1 or TRBD2 (6 bases each). Germline loops: CDR1 SGHTA, CDR2 FQGTGA. Trimming removed 3 bases at V and 3 bases at J, with 8 bases between. The CDR3 extends over 14 amino acids. The DNA for the CDR3 is TGTGCCAGCAGCTTCGGGGGCTACACCGGGGAGCTGTTTTTT. Protein sequence: CASSFGGYTGELFF.

This chain links TRBV5-1 with TRBJ2-3, with D possibly being TRBD2 (6 bases). Germline V gene lookup returns CDR1 SGHRS and CDR2 YFSETQ. Between the trimmed V and J ends, which lost 0 bases and 5 bases, there was a span of 16 bases. The CDR3 contains 16 residues. The CDR3 sequence: CASSLVPSGVGDTQYF. The CDR3 coding sequence is TGCGCCAGCAGCTTGGTGCCCTCGGGAGTTGGAGATACGCAGTATTTT.

This chain links TRBV12-3 or TRBV12-4 with TRBJ2-2, with TRBD2 identical over 8 bases. V trimming: 6 bases; J trimming: 7 bases; junction bases outside the gene matches: 7. The CDR3 consists of 14 residues. The CDR3 sequence: CASRRGGRVGELFF. The CDR3 region has the DNA TGTGCCAGCAGACGGGGGGGCCGCGTCGGGGAGCTGTTTTTT.

V and J are TRBV7-9 and TRBJ1-1, with D hard to call. The V gene lost 7 bases and the J gene lost 8 bases, with 14 bases spanning the gap. CDR1 and CDR2 from the germline V gene are SEHNR and FQNEAQ (reference sequence). CDR3 length: 12 amino acids. The CDR3 loop is CASTRAPDEAFF. The CDR3 region has the DNA TGTGCCAGCACCCGGGCCCCAGACGAAGCTTTCTTT.